Sequencing of this T cell receptor beta chain was carried out in a study of T cells after yellow fever vaccination. The overall study: Preparation of the low-cell-number fractions used SMART-Seq v4 Ultra Low Input. Study-level points and caveats: Post-booster reappearance was seen for most primary-vaccination clones (just over 95% CD4, 75% to 90% CD8). Clonotype sharing between CD4 and CD8 compartments was small.

TCR cDNA, made by 5'RACE template switching, carried an added universal primer site and UMIs. TCRdb re-called the 5' RACE reads with MiXCR, one entry per CDR3 protein. The data hold 90,000 to 150,000 distinct CDR3 sequences, with 7.2% observed a single time. V was shortened by 7 bases and J by 7 bases, with 14 bases between the two germline ends. Germline values: CDR1 DFQATT, CDR2 SNEGSKA (reference sequence). This CDR3 is 12 amino acids long. This clonotype was observed a few times. Its target is not known. The chain employs TRBV20-1 and TRBJ2-1; a possible D gene is TRBD2 (5 bases). The TCR was taken from a man aged 18 to 30 who received the YFV17D yellow fever vaccine. The material sequenced was CD4+ T cells sorted from PBMCs, taken approximately 47 days after the first yellow fever vaccination. CDR3 nucleotide sequence: TGCAGTGAACCGGGAAACGGGAATGAGCAGTTCTTC. Its translation: CSEPGNGNEQFF.